This passage covers 30 T cell receptor beta chains from one sample sequenced in a study of post-analysis software for immune sequencing data. Which antigens these TCRs recognize remains unknown. Study-level points and caveats: Five TRBV segments occurring more often in patients than controls included TRBV5-6, TRBV5-1 and TRBV20-1.

TCR beta cDNA libraries included unique molecular identifiers. TCRdb re-called the PCR reads through MiXCR, storing one row per CDR3 protein. Among about 500,000 distinct CDR3 sequences listed, roughly 45% were seen once. Sample: blood. The receptors were gathered from a girl aged 5-17 years with multiple sclerosis.

This clonotype was detected once. Germline and junction disagree at one end, which may indicate a read error. This chain connects TRBV6-4 to TRBJ2-1, with D perhaps matching TRBD2 (5 bases). CDR1 is MRHNA and CDR2 is SNTAGT in the germline V gene. The CDR3 is made up of 13 amino acids. The CDR3 loop is CASRTTSVNERFF. As DNA, the CDR3 is TGTGCCAGCCGAACAACTAGTGTCAATGAGCGGTTCTTC.

The gene calls are TRBV7-2 and TRBJ2-3, with D perhaps matching TRBD2 (5 bases). V lost 4 bases and J 10 bases, leaving 18 bases between the germline ends. The germline gives CDR1 SGHTA, CDR2 FQGNSA. The CDR3 spans 14 residues. CDR3 residues: CASSYGGGSRAQYF. DNA for the CDR3: TGTGCCAGCAGCTACGGCGGTGGGAGTAGGGCGCAGTATTTT. Looking up the rest from reference TRBV7-2 and TRBJ2-3 gives the full variable domain: GAGVSQSPSNKVTEKGKDVELRCDPISGHTALYWYRQSLGQGLEFLIYFQGNSAPDKSGLPSDRFSAERTGGSVSTLTIQRTQQEDSAVYLCASSYGGGSRAQYFGPGTRLTVL.

This clonotype was seen more than once but under ten times. The chain carries TRBV20-1 and TRBJ1-2; D gene uncertain. Trimming removed 1 base from V and 4 bases from J, with 13 bases in between. In germline, CDR1 is DFQATT, CDR2 SNEGSKA (reference sequence). The CDR3 is made up of 14 amino acids. The DNA of the CDR3 is TGCAGTGCTAGAGTTGTGGCCCTATCCTATGGCTACACCTTC. Protein sequence: CSARVVALSYGYTF.

This chain links TRBV12-3 or TRBV12-4 with TRBJ1-6; 9 bases match TRBD1. V lost 5 bases to trimming and J lost 9 bases; unmatched junction nucleotides: 8. The length of the CDR3 is 15 residues. This CDR3 is CASSLTGTGSSPLHF. The CDR3 DNA sequence: TGTGCCAGCAGTCTCACCGGGACAGGGAGTTCACCCCTCCACTTT.

In this sample, this clonotype turned up a few times. The chain couples TRBV7-9 to TRBJ2-7; the D is unclear. V lost 1 base, J lost 5 bases, and 18 bases lay in between. From germline, CDR1 is SEHNR and CDR2 FQNEAQ (reference sequence). The CDR3 extends over 16 amino acids. The DNA for the CDR3 is TGTGCCAGCAGCTTAGGAACTGGCCCCTCATTGGACGAGCAGTACTTC. It yields the protein CASSLGTGPSLDEQYF.

V usage is TRBV2 and J usage is TRBJ2-3; 8 nucleotides agree with TRBD1. V was clipped by 5 bases and J by 6 bases; unmatched bases: 7. Germline assignment: CDR1 SNHLY and CDR2 FYNNEI. The CDR3 loop spans 14 amino acids. The CDR3 reads CASSQDRAEDTQYF. The CDR3, as DNA: TGTGCCAGCAGTCAGGACAGGGCGGAGGATACGCAGTATTTT.

J is TRBJ2-5 and V is TRBV28, with 11 bases that match TRBD2. The J call may be in error: the DNA end matches TRBJ2-7 better. The CDR3 is made up of 18 amino acids. The germline CDR1 and CDR2 sequences are MDHEN and SYDVKM. Written as DNA, the CDR3 is TGTGCCAGCAGTCCCCCTCTAGCGGGAGGATTAGGTTTTCGCGAGCAGTACTTC. Its translation: CASSPPLAGGLGFREQYF.

The gene calls are TRBV7-8 and TRBJ2-7, with 8 bases matching TRBD1. V lost 3 bases and J lost 5; bases outside the gene matches: 0. The length of the CDR3 is 12 residues. Germline values: CDR1 SGHVS, CDR2 FQNEAQ. The CDR3 DNA sequence: TGTGCCAGCAGCTTGGGACAGGACGAGCAGTACTTC. This encodes CASSLGQDEQYF.

This chain uses TRBV7-6 with TRBJ2-5; unclear D gene. The germline V and J ends were trimmed by 3 bases and 11 bases, with 19 bases remaining between them. The CDR3 extends over 14 amino acids. Germline-derived CDR1 and CDR2 are SGHVS and FNYEAQ. DNA for the CDR3: TGTGCCAGCAGCTTCGAAGGAACCTACAATGAGCAGTACTTC. Amino acids: CASSFEGTYNEQYF.

This clonotype has just a few counts. The chain is built from TRBV7-2 and TRBJ2-6; D possibly uses TRBD1 or TRBD2 (5 bases each). V shed 0 bases and J shed 0 bases, with 9 bases lying between them. The CDR3 is made up of 17 amino acids. From germline, CDR1 is SGHTA and CDR2 FQGNSA. The DNA for the CDR3 is TGTGCCAGCAGCTTAGCCGGGACCAACTCTGGGGCCAACGTCCTGACTTTC. It specifies CASSLAGTNSGANVLTF.

This clonotype was counted between two and nine times. V and J are TRBV4-1 and TRBJ2-7, with TRBD1 matching 9 bases. V dropped 4 bases and J dropped 5; count of bases not matched to a gene: 9. This CDR3 comprises 15 residues. CDR1 MGHRA and CDR2 YSYEKL come from the germline V gene. The CDR3 sequence is CASSLLATGGDEQYF. CDR3 bases: TGCGCCAGCAGCCTGCTTGCGACAGGGGGGGACGAGCAGTACTTC.

This sequence joins TRBV3-1 and TRBJ1-4; D perhaps matches TRBD1 (5 bases). The CDR3 spans 15 residues. Between the trimmed V and J ends, which lost 5 bases and 1 base, there was a span of 11 bases. CDR1 is LGHDT and CDR2 is YNNKEL in the germline V gene (reference sequence). The CDR3 DNA follows: TGTGCCAGCAGCTACGGGGGTTTAACTAATGAAAAACTGTTTTTT. Translating it yields CASSYGGLTNEKLFF.

This clonotype turned up a few times. The V and J genes are TRBV7-6 and TRBJ2-3, with no clear D. This CDR3 is 15 amino acids long. Germline V gene data show CDR1 as SGHVS and CDR2 as FNYEAQ. The germline V and J ends were trimmed by 8 bases and 0 bases, with 15 bases remaining between them. CDR3 sequence (DNA): TGTGCCAGCCGCCCACGACAATCCAGCACAGATACGCAGTATTTT. Translation: CASRPRQSSTDTQYF.

This clonotype was counted only a few times. This sequence joins TRBV21-1 and TRBJ2-7; whether TRBD1, the table's D call, matches the DNA was not checked. TRBV21-1 is designated a pseudogene. The CDR3 extends over 16 amino acids. CDR3 sequence reads: CASILPVGELSYEQYF. CDR3 sequence (DNA): TGTGCCAGCATCTTACCTGTAGGGGAACTCTCCTACGAGCAGTACTTC.

The gene calls are TRBV3-1 and TRBJ2-1; 11 bases align to TRBD2. The CDR3 consists of 16 residues. The germline V gene has CDR1 LGHDT and CDR2 YNNKEL (reference sequence). V dropped 0 bases and J dropped 12; count of bases not matched to a gene: 10. The CDR3 nucleotides read TGTGCCAGCAGCCAAGACTTAGCGGGAGGGCCGAGGGGGCAGTTCTTC. It translates to CASSQDLAGGPRGQFF.

This sequence joins TRBV7-8 and TRBJ1-2, with a weak D call TRBD1 (6 bases). The CDR3 runs to 15 residues. The ends were cut back, 1 base at V and 2 bases at J, with 11 bases in the middle. Germline V lookup: CDR1 SGHVS, CDR2 FQNEAQ. This CDR3 reads CASSLVPGENYGYTF. The CDR3 DNA reads TGTGCCAGCAGCTTAGTTCCAGGGGAGAACTATGGCTACACCTTC.

V usage is TRBV9 and J usage is TRBJ2-1, with D perhaps given as TRBD1 or TRBD2 (5 bases each). Deletions cut 4 bases from V and 0 bases from J, with 14 bases between. The CDR3 length is 16 residues. The germline V gene encodes CDR1 SGDLS and CDR2 YYNGEE. The CDR3 DNA is TGTGCCAGCAGCCCCCAGGGCGGGTACTCCTACAATGAGCAGTTCTTC. Amino acid sequence: CASSPQGGYSYNEQFF.

This clonotype has only a few counts. This chain connects TRBV29-1 to TRBJ2-3; D remains unclear. Trimming took off 4 bases at V and 4 bases at J, with 12 bases between the two ends. This CDR3 is built from 13 residues. Germline V lookup: CDR1 SQVTM, CDR2 ANQGSEA. The CDR3 DNA reads as TGCAGCGTTGCTCTGCGTTTATCAGATACGCAGTATTTT. Translated: CSVALRLSDTQYF.

The chain is built from TRBV20-1 and TRBJ2-3, with 8 bases lining up with TRBD2. Germline CDR1 is DFQATT and CDR2 is SNEGSKA (reference sequence). The CDR3 extends over 15 amino acids. The trim removed 5 bases at V and 2 bases at J, leaving 9 bases unmatched. CDR3 sequence: CSAPFSGDFTDTQYF. CDR3 bases: TGCAGTGCTCCTTTTAGCGGGGACTTCACAGATACGCAGTATTTT.

The table lists this clonotype with a few counts. The rearrangement links TRBV5-1 to TRBJ2-7; 13 nucleotides line up with TRBD2. J lost 6 bases, V lost 0 bases, and 9 bases had no gene match. CDR1 and CDR2 from the germline V gene are SGHRS and YFSETQ. The CDR3 is 17 amino acids. In nucleotides, the CDR3 is TGCGCCAGCAGCTTGGAGGGCGGACTAGCGGGAGTCGCCGAGCAGTACTTC. Residues: CASSLEGGLAGVAEQYF.

The genes are TRBV4-1 and TRBJ2-5, with 11 bases lining up with TRBD2. With V trimmed by 3 bases and J by 2 bases, 8 bases remained unmatched. Germline V gene data show CDR1 as MGHRA and CDR2 as YSYEKL. The CDR3 runs 17 residues. The CDR3 sequence: CASSHFTSGRGQETQYF. The CDR3 nucleotides are TGCGCCAGCAGCCACTTCACTAGCGGGAGAGGGCAAGAGACCCAGTACTTC.

The CDR3 sequence: CASSLPLAANNEQFF. CDR3 sequence (DNA): TGCGCCAGCAGCTTGCCACTAGCGGCGAACAATGAGCAGTTCTTC. The rearrangement joins TRBV5-1 to TRBJ2-1, with 8 bases matching TRBD2. Germline V lookup: CDR1 SGHRS, CDR2 YFSETQ. V lost 1 base to trimming and J lost 5 bases; unmatched junction nucleotides: 5. There are 15 residues in the CDR3.

The chain uses TRBV5-1 and TRBJ2-5; D possibly corresponds to TRBD1 (5 bases). The CDR3 spans 13 residues. Trimming removed 3 bases from V and 2 bases from J, with 8 bases in between. The germline gives CDR1 SGHRS, CDR2 YFSETQ. This CDR3 is CASSWQGQETQYF. CDR3 nucleotide sequence: TGCGCCAGCAGCTGGCAGGGACAAGAGACCCAGTACTTC. The whole variable domain, remainder taken from reference TRBV5-1 and TRBJ2-5, is KAGVTQTPRYLIKTRGQQVTLSCSPISGHRSVSWYQQTPGQGLQFLFEYFSETQRNKGNFPGRFSGRQFSNSRSEMNVSTLELGDSALYLCASSWQGQETQYFGPGTRLLVL.

The rearrangement joins TRBV28 to TRBJ2-6; no definite D call. V lost 2 bases to trimming and J lost 1 base, with 6 bases between them. The CDR3 loop spans 15 amino acids. CDR1 and CDR2 (germline): MDHEN, SYDVKM. This chain's CDR3 is CASSLDDSGANVLTF. The CDR3 DNA reads as TGTGCCAGCAGTTTAGATGATTCTGGGGCCAACGTCCTGACTTTC. Complete variable domain (other parts from reference TRBV28 and TRBJ2-6): DVKVTQSSRYLVKRTGEKVFLECVQDMDHENMFWYRQDPGLGLRLIYFSYDVKMKEKGDIPEGYSVSREKKERFSLILESASTNQTSMYLCASSLDDSGANVLTFGAGSRLTVL.

The chain joins TRBV12-3 or TRBV12-4 to TRBJ1-5; 10 bases fit TRBD1. Trimming cost V 3 bases and J 2 bases; bases outside gene matches: 4. This CDR3 is built from 16 residues. The DNA of the CDR3 is TGTGCCAGCAGTTTCGGGACAGGGGTTGGCAATCAGCCCCAGCATTTT. Protein: CASSFGTGVGNQPQHF.

V gene TRBV20-1 combines with J gene TRBJ1-5; the D is unclear. The CDR3 runs 15 residues. V lost 0 bases and J 5 bases, leaving 14 bases between the germline ends. Germline V gene lookup returns CDR1 DFQATT and CDR2 SNEGSKA (reference sequence). CDR3 coding DNA: TGCAGTGCTAGAGAGGATGGGTATTTATATCAGCCCCAGCATTTT. The encoded protein is CSAREDGYLYQPQHF.

This clonotype has more than one count but fewer than ten. J is TRBJ2-7 and V is TRBV20-1; no clear D gene. The CDR3 runs to 12 residues. CDR1 DFQATT and CDR2 SNEGSKA come from the germline V gene (reference sequence). Trimming pared 4 bases from V and 3 bases from J, leaving 10 bases between. The CDR3 is CSAIDVNYEQYF. The CDR3 bases are TGCAGTGCTATAGACGTGAACTACGAGCAGTACTTC.

This clonotype was seen more than once but under ten times. The CDR3 loop is CASSHDRVPHEQYF. CDR3 nucleotides: TGTGCCAGCAGCCACGACAGGGTTCCCCACGAGCAGTACTTC. The V gene is TRBV7-8, the J gene TRBJ2-7; 7 nucleotides match TRBD1. V lost 5 bases to trimming and J lost 5 bases; unmatched junction nucleotides: 9. Germline CDR1 is SGHVS and CDR2 is FQNEAQ. The CDR3 runs to 14 residues.

The rearrangement uses TRBV6-6 and TRBJ2-1, with TRBD2 identical over 8 bases. Unmatched junction bases numbered 10, after V lost 7 bases and J lost 8 bases. Looked up from germline, CDR1 is MNHNY and CDR2 is SVGAGI (reference sequence). The CDR3 is 14 residues long. This chain's CDR3 is CASTTGRADDEQFF. In DNA, the CDR3 is TGTGCCAGCACCACCGGGAGGGCCGATGATGAGCAGTTCTTC.

The chain is built from TRBV20-1 and TRBJ2-7, with D possibly being TRBD2 (6 bases). The ends were cut back, 5 bases at V and 4 bases at J, with 30 bases in the middle. Germline V gene sequence: CDR1 DFQATT, CDR2 SNEGSKA (reference sequence). This CDR3 spans 18 amino acids. The DNA of the CDR3 is TGCAGTGCTTTAACCAATAAGCGGGCTATTAAGGTTTCTTACGAGCAGTACTTC. It specifies CSALTNKRAIKVSYEQYF.